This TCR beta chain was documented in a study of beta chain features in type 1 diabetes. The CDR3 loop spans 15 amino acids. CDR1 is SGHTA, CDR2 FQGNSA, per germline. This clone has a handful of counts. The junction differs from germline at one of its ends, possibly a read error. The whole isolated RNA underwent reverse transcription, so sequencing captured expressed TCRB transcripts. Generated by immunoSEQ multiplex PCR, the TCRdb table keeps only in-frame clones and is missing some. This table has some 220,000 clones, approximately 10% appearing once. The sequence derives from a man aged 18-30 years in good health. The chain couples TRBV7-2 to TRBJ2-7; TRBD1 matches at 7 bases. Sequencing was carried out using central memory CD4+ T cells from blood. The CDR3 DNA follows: TGTGCCAGCACCTTAGGGGGCGTCACGGTCTACGAGCAGTACTTC. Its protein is CASTLGGVTVYEQYF.